The 20 T cell receptor beta chains listed next were all sequenced from one sample in a study of vaccination effects on CD4 cells after COVID-19. For these TCRs, the target antigens are not known. In the ViraFEST assay, antigen-specific CD4+ clonotypes were identified by expansion after peptide-pool stimulation. Cells that had been cultured for 10 days were the source of isolated CD4+ T cells. None of these healthy vaccinees had been infected with SARS-CoV-2 before vaccination. TCRdb keeps only in-frame clones here, not all; method: immunoSEQ multiplex PCR. The sample gives 55,000 to 75,000 clones, about 72% of which show up once; about 3% is in the top ten. The sequences come from CD4+ T cells from PBMCs cultured with HCoV-NL63 spike peptides, collected before COVID-19 vaccination. The receptor set was obtained from a human donor who received a COVID-19 vaccine.

The chain uses TRBV16 and TRBJ1-2; D not resolved. Germline V lookup: CDR1 KGHSY, CDR2 FQNENV. V lost 0 bases to trimming and J lost 5 bases, with 16 bases between them. The CDR3 contains 16 residues. The CDR3 region is CASSQSRQPSLYGYTF. The CDR3 DNA sequence: TGTGCCAGCAGCCAATCGCGGCAGCCAAGCTTATATGGCTACACCTTC. Full variable domain (outside the CDR3, taken from reference TRBV16 and TRBJ1-2): GEEVAQTPKHLVRGEGQKAKLYCAPIKGHSYVFWYQQVLKNEFKFLISFQNENVFDETGMPKERFSAKCLPNSPCSLEIQATKLEDSAVYFCASSQSRQPSLYGYTFGSGTRLTVV.

This clone was observed a single time. The rearrangement joins TRBV4-1 to TRBJ1-2; the match to TRBD1 covers 7 bases. This CDR3 contains 17 residues. V was pared by 4 bases and J by 6 bases, with 17 bases of the junction left unmatched. The germline gives CDR1 MGHRA, CDR2 YSYEKL. CDR3 region: CASSLFPDRALTHGYTF. DNA for the CDR3: TGCGCCAGCAGCCTGTTCCCAGACAGGGCCCTAACCCATGGCTACACCTTC.

V and J are TRBV6-1 and TRBJ2-5; 8 bases agree with TRBD1. The length of the CDR3 is 17 residues. The V segment lost 1 base and the J segment 2 bases; nucleotides outside the gene matches: 9. Germline CDR1 reads MNHNS; CDR2 reads SASEGT. CDR3 sequence (DNA): TGTGCCAGCAGTGAAGAAATAGGACAGGGACGTCAAGAGACCCAGTACTTC. This encodes CASSEEIGQGRQETQYF.

The rearrangement uses TRBV28 and TRBJ1-2; D uncertain. The CDR3 loop spans 13 amino acids. Trimming cost V 4 bases and J 6 bases, with 12 bases left between them. From germline, CDR1 is MDHEN and CDR2 SYDVKM. The CDR3 loop is CASSSFGWDGYTF. CDR3 coding DNA: TGTGCCAGCAGTTCGTTCGGGTGGGATGGCTACACCTTC.

The J gene is TRBJ1-4, the V gene TRBV28; no clear D gene. V lost 5 bases to trimming and J lost 0 bases, with 10 bases between them. The CDR3 has 15 amino acids. Germline lookup yields CDR1 MDHEN and CDR2 SYDVKM. Here the CDR3 reads CASSIEISTNEKLFF. CDR3 DNA sequence: TGTGCCAGCAGTATTGAAATCTCAACTAATGAAAAACTGTTTTTT.

The V gene is TRBV19, the J gene TRBJ2-3; 8 nucleotides match TRBD1. V gave up 4 bases and J gave up 1 base; unmatched junction bases: 7. Germline V gene data show CDR1 as LNHDA and CDR2 as SQIVND (reference sequence). The CDR3 is 16 residues long. This CDR3 is CASSKDRVLGTDTQYF. DNA of the CDR3: TGTGCCAGTAGTAAGGACAGGGTATTGGGCACAGATACGCAGTATTTT.

The chain is built from TRBV7-6 and TRBJ2-3, with 14 bases that match TRBD2. Germline trimming cut 5 bases from V and 5 bases from J; bases unmatched to any gene: 6. From germline, CDR1 is SGHVS and CDR2 FNYEAQ. This CDR3 region has 16 residues. The CDR3 DNA reads TGTGCCAGCAGCCGGGGACTAGCGGGGGAGAAAGATACGCAGTATTTT. This gives the protein CASSRGLAGEKDTQYF.

V usage is TRBV19 and J usage is TRBJ2-2, with 9 bases lining up with TRBD1. Unmatched junction bases numbered 9, after V lost 6 bases and J lost 7 bases. The CDR3 runs to 15 residues. CDR1 and CDR2 (germline): LNHDA, SQIVND (reference sequence). The DNA for the CDR3 is TGTGCCAGTAGCCCGACGGGACAGGGCCACGGGGAGCTGTTTTTT. Amino acids: CASSPTGQGHGELFF. Variable domain in full (rest from reference TRBV19 and TRBJ2-2): DGGITQSPKYLFRKEGQNVTLSCEQNLNHDAMYWYRQDPGQGLRLIYYSQIVNDFQKGDIAEGYSVSREKKESFPLTVTSAQKNPTAFYLCASSPTGQGHGELFFGEGSRLTVL.

The chain recombines TRBV30 with TRBJ1-6, with a possible D match to TRBD1 (5 bases). Trimming removed 2 bases at V and 10 bases at J, with 6 bases between. This CDR3 contains 11 residues. Germline loops: CDR1 GTSNPN, CDR2 SVGIG (reference sequence). This CDR3 reads CAWSRTSPLHF. CDR3 nucleotides: TGTGCCTGGAGTAGGACATCACCCCTCCACTTT.

The chain combines TRBV18 with TRBJ2-1, with D tentatively TRBD2 (7 bases). The CDR3 has 18 residues. Trimming cost V 2 bases and J 0 bases, with 17 bases left between them. The germline V gene has CDR1 KGHSH and CDR2 LQKENI. The CDR3 DNA reads as TGTGCCAGCTCACCAGGGAGGGGCCAGGGGAGCTCCTACAATGAGCAGTTCTTC. Its protein is CASSPGRGQGSSYNEQFF.

With regard to this clone: The sample contains more than one DNA sequence encoding this CDR3. The genes are TRBV7-3 and TRBJ2-3, with 7 bases aligning to TRBD2. Looked up from germline, CDR1 is SGHTA and CDR2 is FQGTGA. The length of the CDR3 is 15 residues. V was clipped by 2 bases and J by 2 bases; unmatched bases: 4. The CDR3 DNA sequence: TGTGCCAGCAGCTTACGGGGGGATCCCACAGATACGCAGTATTTT. This gives the protein CASSLRGDPTDTQYF.

The rearrangement links TRBV28 to TRBJ2-7; D might be TRBD1 (6 bases). The ends were cut back, 4 bases at V and 1 base at J, with 8 bases in the middle. The CDR3 contains 13 residues. Germline CDR1 and CDR2: MDHEN and SYDVKM. This chain's CDR3 is CASSSQGSYEQYV. The DNA for the CDR3 is TGTGCCAGCAGTTCCCAGGGGTCCTACGAGCAGTACGTC.

The V call is TRBV7-8, the J call TRBJ1-4; D might be TRBD1 (5 bases). The CDR3 spans 14 residues. Germline lookup yields CDR1 SGHVS and CDR2 FQNEAQ. V lost 1 base, J lost 8 bases, and 11 bases lay in between. CDR3 in amino acids: CASSLVQGREKLFF. DNA of the CDR3: TGTGCCAGCAGCTTAGTCCAGGGCCGGGAAAAACTGTTTTTT.

This chain uses TRBV5-4 with TRBJ2-2; the D gene could be TRBD1 or TRBD2 (5 bases each). Between the trimmed V and J ends, which lost 1 base and 8 bases, there was a span of 18 bases. Germline V gene sequence: CDR1 SGHNT, CDR2 YYREEE (reference sequence). The CDR3 loop spans 16 amino acids. CDR3 amino acids: CASSLWTGTLVGELFF. The CDR3 region has the DNA TGTGCCAGCAGCTTGTGGACGGGGACCCTCGTAGGGGAGCTGTTTTTT.

The count of this clone is one. The V gene is TRBV18, the J gene TRBJ2-7; 9 nucleotides agree with TRBD1. With 3 bases clipped from V and 1 base from J, the junction kept 7 bases outside the gene matches. CDR3 size: 16 residues. Germline CDR1 and CDR2: KGHSH and LQKENI. CDR3 residues: CASSPRGQGFSYEQYV. The DNA of the CDR3 is TGTGCCAGCTCACCCAGGGGACAGGGTTTTTCCTACGAGCAGTACGTC.

The chain employs TRBV18 and TRBJ2-2, with D perhaps matching TRBD2 (5 bases). CDR3 length: 16 amino acids. Trimming stripped 0 bases from V and 5 bases from J, with 13 bases between. CDR1 KGHSH and CDR2 LQKENI come from the germline V gene. CDR3 sequence (DNA): TGTGCCAGCTCACCACCGGCCACTAGGGAAACCGGGGAGCTGTTTTTT. It is translated as CASSPPATRETGELFF.

The chain joins TRBV2 to TRBJ1-5; D unclear. This CDR3 is built from 13 residues. Germline V CDR1 and CDR2: SNHLY, FYNNEI. V shed 5 bases and J shed 0 bases, with 5 bases lying between them. The CDR3 DNA reads as TGTGCCAGCAGTCAGGATAGCAATCAGCCCCAGCATTTT. This sequence encodes CASSQDSNQPQHF.

The chain employs TRBV24-1 and TRBJ2-3, with 8 bases aligning to TRBD1. CDR3 length: 16 residues. Trimming removed 0 bases from V and 6 bases from J; junction bases left unmatched: 7. Germline CDR1 reads KGHDR; CDR2 reads SFDVKD. The CDR3 here is CATSDLLGQGDDTQYF. CDR3 nucleotide sequence: TGTGCCACCAGTGATTTGCTAGGACAGGGAGACGATACGCAGTATTTT.

The genes are TRBV4-1 and TRBJ2-1; 7 bases agree with TRBD1. Losses at the gene ends were 2 bases for V and 0 bases for J; bases not matched to a gene: 7. CDR1 is MGHRA, CDR2 YSYEKL, per germline. The CDR3 contains 17 residues. DNA for the CDR3: TGCGCCAGCAGCCAAAGGACAGGACTTAGCTCCTACAATGAGCAGTTCTTC. Protein: CASSQRTGLSSYNEQFF.

V and J are TRBV5-4 and TRBJ2-1, with D possibly being TRBD1 (6 bases). CDR3 size: 16 residues. The ends were cut back, 6 bases at V and 4 bases at J, with 20 bases in the middle. Germline CDR1 SGHNT, CDR2 YYREEE (reference sequence). The CDR3 DNA reads as TGTGCCAGCATCTCAAGAACAGGGAACCTATACAATGAGCAGTTCTTC. Protein product: CASISRTGNLYNEQFF. Supplemented by reference TRBV5-4 and TRBJ2-1, the full variable domain reads ETGVTQSPTHLIKTRGQQVTLRCSSQSGHNTVSWYQQALGQGPQFIFQYYREEENGRGNFPPRFSGLQFPNYSSELNVNALELDDSALYLCASISRTGNLYNEQFFGPGTRLTVL.